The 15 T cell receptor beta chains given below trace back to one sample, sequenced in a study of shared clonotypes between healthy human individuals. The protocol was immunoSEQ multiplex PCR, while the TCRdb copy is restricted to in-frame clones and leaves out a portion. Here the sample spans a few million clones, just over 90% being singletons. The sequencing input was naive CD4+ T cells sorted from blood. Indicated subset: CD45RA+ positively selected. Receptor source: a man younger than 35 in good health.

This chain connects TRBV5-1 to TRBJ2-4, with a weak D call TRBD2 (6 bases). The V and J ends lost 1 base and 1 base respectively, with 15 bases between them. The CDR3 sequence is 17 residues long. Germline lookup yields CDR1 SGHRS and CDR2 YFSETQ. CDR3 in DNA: TGCGCCAGCAGCTTGTTGTCCGGAGGGGCGGCCAAAAACATTCAGTACTTC. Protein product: CASSLLSGGAAKNIQYF.

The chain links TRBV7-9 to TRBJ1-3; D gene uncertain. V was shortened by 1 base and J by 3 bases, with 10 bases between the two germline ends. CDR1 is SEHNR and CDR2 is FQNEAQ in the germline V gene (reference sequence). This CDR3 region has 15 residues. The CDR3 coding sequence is TGTGCCAGCAGCTTAGGGGAGGCCCTTGGAAACACCATATATTTT. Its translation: CASSLGEALGNTIYF.

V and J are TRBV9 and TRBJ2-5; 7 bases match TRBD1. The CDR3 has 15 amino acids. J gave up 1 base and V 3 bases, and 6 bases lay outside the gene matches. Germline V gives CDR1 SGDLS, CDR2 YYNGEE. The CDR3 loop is CASSERQGLQETQYF. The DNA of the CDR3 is TGTGCCAGCAGCGAACGACAGGGCCTCCAAGAGACCCAGTACTTC.

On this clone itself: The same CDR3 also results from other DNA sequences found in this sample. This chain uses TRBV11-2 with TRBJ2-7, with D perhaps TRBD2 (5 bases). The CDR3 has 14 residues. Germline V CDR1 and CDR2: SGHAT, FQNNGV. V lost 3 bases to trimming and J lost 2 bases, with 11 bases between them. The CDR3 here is CASSLFRGTYEQYF. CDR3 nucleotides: TGTGCCAGCAGCTTGTTTCGGGGAACCTACGAGCAGTACTTC.

CDR3 residues: CASSSGTSLFYEQYF. The CDR3 DNA sequence: TGTGCCAGCAGCTCCGGGACTAGCCTCTTCTACGAGCAGTACTTC. The V call is TRBV5-4, the J call TRBJ2-7, with TRBD2 identical over 9 bases. The J segment lost 3 bases and the V segment lost 3 bases, leaving 7 bases of the junction unmatched. This CDR3 is 15 amino acids long. Germline V lookup: CDR1 SGHNT, CDR2 YYREEE (reference sequence).

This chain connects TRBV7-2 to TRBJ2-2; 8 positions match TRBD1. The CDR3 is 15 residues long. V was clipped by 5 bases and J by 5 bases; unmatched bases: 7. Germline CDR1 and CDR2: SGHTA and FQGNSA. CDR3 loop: CASSPRDRKTGELFF. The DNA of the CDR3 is TGTGCCAGCAGCCCCCGGGACAGGAAAACCGGGGAGCTGTTTTTT.

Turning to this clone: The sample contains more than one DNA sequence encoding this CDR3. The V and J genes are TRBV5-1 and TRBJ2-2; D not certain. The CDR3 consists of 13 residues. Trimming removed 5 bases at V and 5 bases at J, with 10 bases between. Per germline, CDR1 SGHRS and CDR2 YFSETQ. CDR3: CASSLVGTGELFF. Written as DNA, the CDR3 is TGCGCCAGCAGTCTGGTGGGAACCGGGGAGCTGTTTTTT. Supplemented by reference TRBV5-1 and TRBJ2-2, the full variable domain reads KAGVTQTPRYLIKTRGQQVTLSCSPISGHRSVSWYQQTPGQGLQFLFEYFSETQRNKGNFPGRFSGRQFSNSRSEMNVSTLELGDSALYLCASSLVGTGELFFGEGSRLTVL.

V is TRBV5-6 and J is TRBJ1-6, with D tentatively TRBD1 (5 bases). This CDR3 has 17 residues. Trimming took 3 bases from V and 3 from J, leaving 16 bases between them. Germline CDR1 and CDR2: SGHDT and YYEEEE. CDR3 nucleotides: TGTGCCAGCAGCTGGGGGAGCGGGGCCGGCTATAATTCACCCCTCCACTTT. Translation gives CASSWGSGAGYNSPLHF.

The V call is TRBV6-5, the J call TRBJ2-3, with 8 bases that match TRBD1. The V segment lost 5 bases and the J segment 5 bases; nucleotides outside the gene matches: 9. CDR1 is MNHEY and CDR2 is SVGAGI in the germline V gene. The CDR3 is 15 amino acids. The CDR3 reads CASSRQGMGGDTQYF. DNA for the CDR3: TGTGCCAGCAGTCGACAGGGGATGGGTGGAGATACGCAGTATTTT.

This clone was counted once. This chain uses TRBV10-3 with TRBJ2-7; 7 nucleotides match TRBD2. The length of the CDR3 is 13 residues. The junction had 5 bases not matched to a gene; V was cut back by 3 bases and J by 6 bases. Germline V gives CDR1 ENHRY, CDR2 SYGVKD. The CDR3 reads CAISDAGVGEQYF. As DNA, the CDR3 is TGTGCCATCAGTGACGCGGGAGTGGGCGAGCAGTACTTC.

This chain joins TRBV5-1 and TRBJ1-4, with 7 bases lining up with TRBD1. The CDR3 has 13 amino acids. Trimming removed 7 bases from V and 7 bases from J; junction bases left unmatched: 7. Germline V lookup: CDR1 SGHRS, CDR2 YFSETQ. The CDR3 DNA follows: TGCGCCAGCCAACGACAGGGAGGTGAAAAACTGTTTTTT. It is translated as CASQRQGGEKLFF. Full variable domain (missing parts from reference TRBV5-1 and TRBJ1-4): KAGVTQTPRYLIKTRGQQVTLSCSPISGHRSVSWYQQTPGQGLQFLFEYFSETQRNKGNFPGRFSGRQFSNSRSEMNVSTLELGDSALYLCASQRQGGEKLFFGSGTQLSVL.

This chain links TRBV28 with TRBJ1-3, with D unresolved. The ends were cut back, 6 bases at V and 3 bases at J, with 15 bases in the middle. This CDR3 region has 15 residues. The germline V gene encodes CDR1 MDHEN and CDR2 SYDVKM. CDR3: CASSGQAAGGNTIYF. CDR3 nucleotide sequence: TGTGCCAGCAGCGGCCAAGCGGCGGGTGGAAACACCATATATTTT.

The CDR3: CASSFQGANTEAFF. CDR3 sequence (DNA): TGTGCCAGCAGCTTTCAGGGGGCGAACACTGAAGCTTTCTTT. This sequence joins TRBV5-4 and TRBJ1-1, with TRBD1 matching over 8 bases. Unmatched junction bases numbered 1, after V lost 2 bases and J lost 1 base. Germline assignment: CDR1 SGHNT and CDR2 YYREEE (reference sequence). The CDR3 extends over 14 amino acids.

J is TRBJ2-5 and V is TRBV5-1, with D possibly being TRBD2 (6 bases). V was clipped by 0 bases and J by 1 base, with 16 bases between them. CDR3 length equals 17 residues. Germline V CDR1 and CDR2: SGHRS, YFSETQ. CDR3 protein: CASSLGRWRETQETQYF. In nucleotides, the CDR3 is TGCGCCAGCAGCTTGGGGAGGTGGCGGGAAACCCAAGAGACCCAGTACTTC.

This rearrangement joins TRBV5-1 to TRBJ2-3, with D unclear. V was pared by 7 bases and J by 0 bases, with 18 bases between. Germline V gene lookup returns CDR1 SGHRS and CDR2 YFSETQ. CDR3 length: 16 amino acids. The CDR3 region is CASGRASTISTDTQYF. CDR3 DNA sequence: TGCGCCAGCGGTAGGGCATCTACCATTAGCACAGATACGCAGTATTTT.